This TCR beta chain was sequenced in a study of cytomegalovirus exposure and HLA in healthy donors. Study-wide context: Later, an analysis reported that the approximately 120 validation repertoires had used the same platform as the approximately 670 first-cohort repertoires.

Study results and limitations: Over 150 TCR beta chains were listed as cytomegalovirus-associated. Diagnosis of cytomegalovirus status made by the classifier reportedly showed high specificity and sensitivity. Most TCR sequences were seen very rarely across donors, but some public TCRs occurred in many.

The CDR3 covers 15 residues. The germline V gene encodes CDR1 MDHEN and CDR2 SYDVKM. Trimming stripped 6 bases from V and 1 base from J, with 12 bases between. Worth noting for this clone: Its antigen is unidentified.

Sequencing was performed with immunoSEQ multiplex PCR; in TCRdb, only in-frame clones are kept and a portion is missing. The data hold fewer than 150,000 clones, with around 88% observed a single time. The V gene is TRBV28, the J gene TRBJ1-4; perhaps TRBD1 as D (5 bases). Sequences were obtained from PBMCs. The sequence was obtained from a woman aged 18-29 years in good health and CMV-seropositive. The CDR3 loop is CASSDSRGTNEKLFF. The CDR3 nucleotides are TGTGCCAGCAGCGACAGCCGAGGAACTAATGAAAAACTGTTTTTT.